This T cell receptor beta chain was documented in a study of blood T cell repertoires in COVID-19. Study as a whole: COVID-19 samples collected from the United States, Italy and Spain covered acute and convalescent phases.

Recruits, aged roughly 18 to 89 years, lived in 24 US areas. Participant-reported clinical history was the basis for cohort assignment. CDR3 length: 17 residues. Trimming cost V 3 bases and J 10 bases, with 22 bases left between them. Germline V lookup: CDR1 MNHEY, CDR2 SVGEGT. Authors' processing steps: By means of reference gene primer amplification, nucleated cell counts were estimated. The assay was immunoSEQ multiplex PCR, and TCRdb's table has in-frame clones only and misses some. V, J and clone size derive from that table, while D and trimming were established from the DNA sequence. The sample has roughly 330,000 clones, 70% to 90% seen once; the top ten hold 4.5% to 7%. This clone is a singleton in its sample.

V and J are TRBV6-2 or TRBV6-3 and TRBJ1-6; D gene uncertain. The receptor's source is a woman in her 30s who had recovered from COVID-19. Source material: PBMCs or T cells enriched from blood (not recorded which). CDR3 loop: CASSYQDAGRGFSPLHF. CDR3 sequence (DNA): TGTGCCAGCAGTTATCAAGACGCCGGGCGAGGGTTCTCACCCCTCCACTTT.